This T cell receptor (beta chain) was documented in a study of T-cell memory formation after mild COVID-19. MiXCR, applied by TCRdb to the 5' RACE reads, yields one record per CDR3 protein. The table lists 100,000 to 150,000 distinct CDR3 sequences, about 6% of them singletons. This receptor was obtained from an adult woman who had mild COVID-19 (a few samples of this study predate the infection). Cell type and time point are not known. The sequenced sample was PBMCs or a T cell subset sorted from them (not recorded which).

CDR3 DNA sequence: TGTGCCAGCAGCCCACGCACGACAGGGAGAGTAGAGACCCAGTACTTC. The encoded protein is CASSPRTTGRVETQYF. This sequence joins TRBV7-9 and TRBJ2-5, with 7 bases aligning to TRBD1. The germline CDR1 and CDR2 sequences are SEHNR and FQNEAQ (reference sequence). This CDR3 spans 16 amino acids. V lost 5 bases, J lost 4 bases, and 13 bases stayed unmatched.